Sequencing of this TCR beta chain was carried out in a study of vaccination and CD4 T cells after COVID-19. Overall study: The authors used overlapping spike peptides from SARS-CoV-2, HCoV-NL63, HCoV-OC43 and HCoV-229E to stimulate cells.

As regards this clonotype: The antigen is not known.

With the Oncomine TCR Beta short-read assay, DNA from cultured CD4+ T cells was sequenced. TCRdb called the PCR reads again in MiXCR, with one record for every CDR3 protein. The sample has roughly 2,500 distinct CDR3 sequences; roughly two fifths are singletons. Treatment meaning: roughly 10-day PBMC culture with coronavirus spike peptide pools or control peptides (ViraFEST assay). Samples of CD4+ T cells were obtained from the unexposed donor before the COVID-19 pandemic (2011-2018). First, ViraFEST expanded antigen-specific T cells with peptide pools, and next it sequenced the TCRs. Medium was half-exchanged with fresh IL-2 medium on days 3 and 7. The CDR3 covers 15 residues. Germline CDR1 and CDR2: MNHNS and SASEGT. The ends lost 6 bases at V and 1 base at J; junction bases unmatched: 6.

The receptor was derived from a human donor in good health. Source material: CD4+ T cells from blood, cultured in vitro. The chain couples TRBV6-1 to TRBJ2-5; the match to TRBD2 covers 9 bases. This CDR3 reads CASSPAGGPQETQYF. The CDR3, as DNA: TGTGCCAGCAGCCCAGCGGGGGGTCCCCAAGAGACCCAGTACTTC.